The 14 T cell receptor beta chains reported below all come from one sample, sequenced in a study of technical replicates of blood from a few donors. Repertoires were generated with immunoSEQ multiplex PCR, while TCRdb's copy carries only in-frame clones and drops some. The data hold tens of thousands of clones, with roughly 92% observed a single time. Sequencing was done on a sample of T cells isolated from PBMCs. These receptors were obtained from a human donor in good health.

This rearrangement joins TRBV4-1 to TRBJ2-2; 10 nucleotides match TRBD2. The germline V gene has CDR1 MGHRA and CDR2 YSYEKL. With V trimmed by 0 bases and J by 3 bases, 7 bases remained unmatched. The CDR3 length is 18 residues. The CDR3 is CASSQEPGTSAYTGELFF. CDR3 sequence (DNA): TGCGCCAGCAGCCAAGAACCCGGGACTAGCGCGTACACCGGGGAGCTGTTTTTT.

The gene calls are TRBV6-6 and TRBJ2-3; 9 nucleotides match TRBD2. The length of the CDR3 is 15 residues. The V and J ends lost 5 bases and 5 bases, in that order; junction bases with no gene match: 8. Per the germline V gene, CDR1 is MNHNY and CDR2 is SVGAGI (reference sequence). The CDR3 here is CASSREAGGEDTQYF. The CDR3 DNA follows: TGTGCCAGCAGTAGGGAAGCGGGAGGTGAAGATACGCAGTATTTT.

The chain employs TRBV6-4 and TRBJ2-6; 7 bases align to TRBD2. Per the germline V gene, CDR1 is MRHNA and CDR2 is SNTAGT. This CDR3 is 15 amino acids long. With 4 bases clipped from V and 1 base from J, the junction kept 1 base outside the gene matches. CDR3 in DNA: TGTGCCAGCAGTGGGGGGGGATCTGGGGCCAACGTCCTGACTTTC. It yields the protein CASSGGGSGANVLTF.

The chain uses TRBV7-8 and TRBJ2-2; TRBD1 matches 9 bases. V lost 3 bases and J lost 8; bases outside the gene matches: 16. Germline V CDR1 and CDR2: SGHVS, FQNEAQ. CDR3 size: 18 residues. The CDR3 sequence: CASSFLRYRDRVEGELFF. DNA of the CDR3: TGTGCCAGCAGCTTTTTACGATACCGGGACAGGGTGGAAGGGGAGCTGTTTTTT.

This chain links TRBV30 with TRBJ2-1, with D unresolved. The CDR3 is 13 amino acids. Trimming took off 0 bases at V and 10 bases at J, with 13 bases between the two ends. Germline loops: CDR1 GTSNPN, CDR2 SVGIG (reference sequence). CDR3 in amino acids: CAWSVGGSWEQFF. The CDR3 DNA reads TGTGCCTGGAGTGTAGGTGGTAGCTGGGAGCAGTTCTTC.

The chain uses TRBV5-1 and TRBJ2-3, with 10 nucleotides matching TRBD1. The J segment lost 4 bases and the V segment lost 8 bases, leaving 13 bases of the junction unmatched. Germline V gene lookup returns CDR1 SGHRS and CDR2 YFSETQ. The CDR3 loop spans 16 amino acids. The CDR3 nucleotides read TGCGCCAGTCAAGAGACCGGGACAGGGGTTTCAGATACGCAGTATTTT. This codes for CASQETGTGVSDTQYF.

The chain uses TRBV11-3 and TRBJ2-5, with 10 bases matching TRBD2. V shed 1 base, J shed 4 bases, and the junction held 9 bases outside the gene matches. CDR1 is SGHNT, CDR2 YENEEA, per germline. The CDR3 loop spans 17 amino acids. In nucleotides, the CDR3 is TGTGCCAGCAGCTTAGTCTCTTTTGGACTAGCGGCAGAGACCCAGTACTTC. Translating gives CASSLVSFGLAAETQYF.

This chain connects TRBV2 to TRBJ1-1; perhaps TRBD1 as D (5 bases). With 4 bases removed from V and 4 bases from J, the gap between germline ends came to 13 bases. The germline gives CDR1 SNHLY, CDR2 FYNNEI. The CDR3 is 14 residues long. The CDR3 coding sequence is TGTGCCAGCAGTGCTCAGGGTTCTGGCACTGAAGCTTTCTTT. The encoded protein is CASSAQGSGTEAFF.

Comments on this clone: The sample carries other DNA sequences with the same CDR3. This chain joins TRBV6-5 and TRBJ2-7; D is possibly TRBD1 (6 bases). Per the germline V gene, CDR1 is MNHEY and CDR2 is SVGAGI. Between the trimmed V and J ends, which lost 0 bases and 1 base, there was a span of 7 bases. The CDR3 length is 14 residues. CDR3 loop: CASSYSQGSYEQYF. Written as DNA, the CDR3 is TGTGCCAGCAGTTACTCGCAGGGGTCCTACGAGCAGTACTTC.

CDR3 nucleotide sequence: TGTGCCAGCAACGGGGGTAACAATGAGCAGTTCTTC. It yields the protein CASNGGNNEQFF. This sequence joins TRBV28 and TRBJ2-1; possibly TRBD2 for D (6 bases). Germline V gene lookup returns CDR1 MDHEN and CDR2 SYDVKM. V was trimmed by 7 bases and J by 5 bases, leaving 9 bases between them. This CDR3 is built from 12 residues.

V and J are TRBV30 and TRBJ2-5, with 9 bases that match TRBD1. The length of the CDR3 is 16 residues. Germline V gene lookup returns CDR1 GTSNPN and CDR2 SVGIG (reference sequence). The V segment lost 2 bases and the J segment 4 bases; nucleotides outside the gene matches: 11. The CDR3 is CAWSPGQGILGETQYF. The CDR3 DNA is TGTGCCTGGAGTCCAGGACAGGGGATATTGGGAGAGACCCAGTACTTC.

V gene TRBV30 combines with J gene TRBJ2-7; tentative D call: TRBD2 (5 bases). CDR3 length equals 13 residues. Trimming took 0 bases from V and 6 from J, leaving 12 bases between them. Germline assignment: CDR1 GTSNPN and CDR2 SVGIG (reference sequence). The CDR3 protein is CAWSVRAGFEQYF. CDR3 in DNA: TGTGCCTGGAGTGTACGGGCGGGTTTCGAGCAGTACTTC.

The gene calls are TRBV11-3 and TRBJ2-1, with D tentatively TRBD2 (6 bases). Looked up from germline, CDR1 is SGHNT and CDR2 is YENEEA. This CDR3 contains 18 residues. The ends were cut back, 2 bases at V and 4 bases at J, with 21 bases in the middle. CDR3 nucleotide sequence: TGTGCCAGCAGCTTACGGGTTAGCGGTACCTCTGGATACAATGAGCAGTTCTTC. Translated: CASSLRVSGTSGYNEQFF.

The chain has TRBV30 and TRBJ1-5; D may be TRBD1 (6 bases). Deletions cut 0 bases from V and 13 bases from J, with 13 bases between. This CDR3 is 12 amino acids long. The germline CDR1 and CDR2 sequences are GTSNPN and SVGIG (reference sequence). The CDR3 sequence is CAWSVGDTQQHF. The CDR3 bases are TGTGCCTGGAGTGTAGGGGACACCCAGCAGCATTTT.